A single sample gave rise to the 28 T cell receptor beta chains below, sequenced in a study of a mutant IDH1 vaccine in newly diagnosed glioma. Clones were sequenced by immunoSEQ multiplex PCR, and TCRdb holds only the in-frame ones, with some missing. The sample gives just over 80,000 clones, 85% of which show up once; 2% to 2.5% is in the top ten. No antigen is known for these receptors. Described time point: week 23, last vaccination. Doses consisted of 300 ug of mutant IDH1 20-mer peptide each, paired with topical imiquimod. Here the sequenced sample was PBMCs, taken from a glioma patient whose treatment included an IDH1 peptide vaccine. These receptors all come from a man aged 30 to 39 with glioma. Some clones in this sample may be carry-over from other donors' samples.

This chain uses TRBV7-2 with TRBJ2-2; 7 positions agree with TRBD1. Germline assignment: CDR1 SGHTA and CDR2 FQGNSA. This CDR3 contains 14 residues. Trimming removed 10 bases from V and 1 base from J; junction bases left unmatched: 6. CDR3 sequence: CATRQGVNTGELFF. The CDR3 DNA reads TGTGCCACGCGACAGGGCGTGAACACCGGGGAGCTGTTTTTT.

The J gene is TRBJ2-5, the V gene TRBV4-1, with D possibly matching TRBD2 (5 bases). The CDR3 length is 16 residues. Looked up from germline, CDR1 is MGHRA and CDR2 is YSYEKL. V was cut by 4 bases and J by 3 bases, with 18 bases left in between. The CDR3 loop is CASSLASTLGEETQYF. The CDR3, as DNA: TGCGCCAGCAGCCTGGCTAGCACCCTAGGAGAAGAGACCCAGTACTTC.

This clone appeared a few times. The V call is TRBV11-2, the J call TRBJ1-1; D is uncertain. The CDR3 length is 13 residues. Trimming shortened V by 3 bases and J by 1 base, and 6 bases separated the two germline ends. Per germline, CDR1 SGHAT and CDR2 FQNNGV. For the CDR3, the DNA is TGTGCCAGCAGCTTCTCAGAGAACACTGAAGCTTTCTTT. Its translation: CASSFSENTEAFF.

The rearrangement uses TRBV7-9 and TRBJ1-1; TRBD1 might be the D (6 bases). The CDR3 is 16 amino acids. CDR1 and CDR2 (germline): SEHNR, FQNEAQ (reference sequence). Trimming took 4 bases from V and 4 from J, leaving 19 bases between them. CDR3 nucleotide sequence: TGTGCCAGCAGCTCCCTACTCAGGGGAATAGGCACTGAAGCTTTCTTT. This gives the protein CASSSLLRGIGTEAFF.

This chain links TRBV5-4 with TRBJ1-1; 7 bases are shared with TRBD1. The V segment lost 5 bases and the J segment 4 bases; nucleotides outside the gene matches: 5. Germline V gene sequence: CDR1 SGHNT, CDR2 YYREEE (reference sequence). The CDR3 sequence is 13 residues long. In DNA form, the CDR3 reads TGTGCCAGCAGATTTTCAGGGGGCACTGAAGCTTTCTTT. It codes for CASRFSGGTEAFF.

This clone has just one count. The chain joins TRBV27 to TRBJ2-3; 8 bases line up with TRBD2. Trimming took 3 bases from V and 5 from J; bases not matched to a gene: 7. The germline gives CDR1 MNHEY, CDR2 SMNVEV (reference sequence). The CDR3 covers 15 residues. As DNA, the CDR3 is TGTGCCAGCAGTTTTATCCGGGGGGGCTTAGATACGCAGTATTTT. Its protein product is CASSFIRGGLDTQYF.

There are a few counts of this clone. The J gene is TRBJ1-5, the V gene TRBV7-9; D gene ambiguous. Trimming pared 5 bases from V and 4 bases from J, leaving 6 bases between. The CDR3 is 12 amino acids. Germline V CDR1 and CDR2: SEHNR, FQNEAQ (reference sequence). Here the CDR3 DNA reads TGTGCCAGCAGCCAATTTAATCAGCCCCAGCATTTT. It yields the protein CASSQFNQPQHF.

The rearrangement links TRBV5-8 to TRBJ1-1, with TRBD1 matching 10 bases. The CDR3 is 15 amino acids. Germline CDR1 is SGHTS and CDR2 is YDEGEE. V lost 4 bases to trimming and J lost 3 bases; unmatched junction nucleotides: 6. The CDR3 nucleotides are TGTGCCAGCAGCCAAGGACAGGGGGTGGACACTGAAGCTTTCTTT. It codes for CASSQGQGVDTEAFF.

The chain carries TRBV27 and TRBJ2-7; 7 bases align to TRBD1. V lost 6 bases to trimming and J lost 5 bases; unmatched junction nucleotides: 16. CDR1 MNHEY and CDR2 SMNVEV come from the germline V gene (reference sequence). The CDR3 spans 16 residues. CDR3 DNA: TGTGCCAGCAGACTAGGATACAGGGGACCCCTCCACGAGCAGTACTTC. This encodes CASRLGYRGPLHEQYF.

The chain recombines TRBV5-1 with TRBJ2-7; 8 positions agree with TRBD2. The CDR3 is 15 amino acids. The V gene end was trimmed by 4 bases and the J gene end by 2 bases; junction bases not matched to a gene: 8. Germline assignment: CDR1 SGHRS and CDR2 YFSETQ. The CDR3, as DNA: TGCGCCAGCAGCGCCAGCGGGAGTCAGACCTACGAGCAGTACTTC. This translates into CASSASGSQTYEQYF.

The chain carries TRBV4-1 and TRBJ2-1, with 10 bases identical to TRBD2. With 4 bases clipped from V and 4 bases from J, the junction kept 7 bases outside the gene matches. The CDR3 is 16 amino acids. CDR1 and CDR2 from the germline V gene are MGHRA and YSYEKL. CDR3 residues: CASSLPGTSVYNEQFF. The CDR3 nucleotides are TGCGCCAGCAGCCTCCCCGGGACTAGCGTTTACAATGAGCAGTTCTTC.

The chain recombines TRBV7-7 with TRBJ2-2, with D perhaps TRBD1 or TRBD2 (5 bases each). Between the trimmed V and J ends, which lost 5 bases and 5 bases, there was a span of 18 bases. The CDR3 spans 16 residues. Germline V lookup: CDR1 SSHAT, CDR2 FNYEAQ (reference sequence). The CDR3 region is CASSPTTTRQTGELFF. In DNA, the CDR3 is TGTGCCAGCAGCCCCACCACCACTAGACAGACCGGGGAGCTGTTTTTT.

The chain links TRBV28 to TRBJ2-7; possibly TRBD1 or TRBD2 for D (5 bases each). Germline CDR1 and CDR2: MDHEN and SYDVKM. This CDR3 has 14 residues. V was trimmed by 6 bases and J by 2 bases, leaving 14 bases between them. The CDR3 here is CASRVGTATYEQYF. The CDR3 coding sequence is TGTGCCAGCAGGGTCGGGACGGCAACCTACGAGCAGTACTTC. The complete variable domain, with remaining parts taken from reference TRBV28 and TRBJ2-7, reads DVKVTQSSRYLVKRTGEKVFLECVQDMDHENMFWYRQDPGLGLRLIYFSYDVKMKEKGDIPEGYSVSREKKERFSLILESASTNQTSMYLCASRVGTATYEQYFGPGTRLTVT.

The chain has TRBV4-1 and TRBJ1-2, with D perhaps matching TRBD1 (5 bases). Germline CDR1 MGHRA, CDR2 YSYEKL. The CDR3 spans 15 residues. V was shortened by 3 bases and J by 4 bases, with 15 bases between the two germline ends. The CDR3 bases are TGCGCCAGCAGCCAGGTTACCGGGACTAGCTATGGCTACACCTTC. Its protein is CASSQVTGTSYGYTF.

The gene calls are TRBV6-1 and TRBJ1-1; weak D call: TRBD1 (6 bases). The germline gives CDR1 MNHNS, CDR2 SASEGT. V lost 8 bases and J 1 base, leaving 11 bases between the germline ends. This CDR3 contains 13 residues. The chain's CDR3 is CASSGTPNTEAFF. CDR3 bases: TGTGCCAGCTCGGGGACACCGAACACTGAAGCTTTCTTT.

The chain joins TRBV9 to TRBJ2-1, with 10 bases aligning to TRBD2. The CDR3 consists of 18 residues. Germline V lookup: CDR1 SGDLS, CDR2 YYNGEE. J lost 8 bases, V lost 1 base, and 15 bases had no gene match. DNA for the CDR3: TGTGCCAGCAGCGTAAGTTTGGCTAGCGGGAGTCTTACCCATGAGCAGTTCTTC. Protein sequence: CASSVSLASGSLTHEQFF.

The chain carries TRBV10-1 and TRBJ2-2; D is ambiguous. V lost 6 bases and J 5 bases, leaving 22 bases between the germline ends. CDR1 and CDR2 (germline): WNHNN, SYGVQD (reference sequence). CDR3 length: 17 residues. The CDR3 bases are TGCGCCAGCAGGGTCGTGGTAAATGAGACGGTAACCGGGGAGCTGTTTTTT. This gives the protein CASRVVVNETVTGELFF.

The chain carries TRBV28 and TRBJ1-6, with D unresolved. V lost 2 bases and J 3 bases, leaving 8 bases between the germline ends. This CDR3 is 15 amino acids long. The germline V gene encodes CDR1 MDHEN and CDR2 SYDVKM. The CDR3 sequence: CASSLETGYNSPLHF. CDR3 DNA: TGTGCCAGCAGTTTAGAGACGGGCTATAATTCACCCCTCCACTTT.

The rearrangement joins TRBV6-1 to TRBJ2-1; D is possibly TRBD2 (7 bases). The length of the CDR3 is 16 residues. CDR1 and CDR2 (germline): MNHNS, SASEGT. V was shortened by 0 bases and J by 7 bases, with 16 bases between the two germline ends. This CDR3 is CASSEAGGLGSNEQFF. In nucleotides, the CDR3 is TGTGCCAGCAGTGAAGCGGGGGGGCTCGGGTCTAATGAGCAGTTCTTC.

The chain recombines TRBV28 with TRBJ2-1; D gene ambiguous. Deletions cut 3 bases from V and 3 bases from J, with 6 bases between. The CDR3 length is 13 residues. Germline V gene sequence: CDR1 MDHEN, CDR2 SYDVKM. CDR3 residues: CASSFGYYNEQFF. The CDR3 DNA sequence: TGTGCCAGCAGTTTTGGCTACTACAATGAGCAGTTCTTC.

The chain uses TRBV4-1 and TRBJ1-6, with D unresolved. This CDR3 is 13 amino acids long. The V gene's germline CDR1 is MGHRA and CDR2 YSYEKL. V lost 0 bases and J lost 10, with 7 bases in between. This CDR3 is CASSQDLESPLHF. The CDR3 DNA reads TGCGCCAGCAGCCAAGATTTGGAATCACCCCTCCACTTT.

The chain carries TRBV9 and TRBJ1-2; D not certain. V lost 4 bases and J 6 bases, leaving 13 bases between the germline ends. The CDR3 runs to 13 residues. Germline loops: CDR1 SGDLS, CDR2 YYNGEE. The CDR3 spells CASSQPDRHGYTF. The CDR3, as DNA: TGTGCCAGCAGCCAACCGGATAGACATGGCTACACCTTC. Together with reference TRBV9 and TRBJ1-2, the CDR3 gives the full variable domain: DSGVTQTPKHLITATGQRVTLRCSPRSGDLSVYWYQQSLDQGLQFLIQYYNGEERAKGNILERFSAQQFPDLHSELNLSSLELGDSALYFCASSQPDRHGYTFGSGTRLTVV.

The V call is TRBV5-4, the J call TRBJ1-2; 8 bases match TRBD1. The CDR3 spans 13 residues. In germline, CDR1 is SGHNT, CDR2 YYREEE (reference sequence). J lost 4 bases, V lost 4 bases, and 3 bases had no gene match. The CDR3 reads CASSPGTGYGYTF. In DNA, the CDR3 is TGTGCCAGCAGCCCTGGGACAGGCTATGGCTACACCTTC.

The chain uses TRBV6-1 and TRBJ2-5; D is possibly TRBD2 (6 bases). The CDR3 has 17 amino acids. V was trimmed by 2 bases and J by 6 bases, leaving 22 bases between them. Germline lookup yields CDR1 MNHNS and CDR2 SASEGT. This CDR3 is CASSELLGSGEVKTQYF. The CDR3 DNA follows: TGTGCCAGCAGTGAACTATTGGGGTCGGGGGAAGTAAAGACCCAGTACTTC.

The V and J genes are TRBV30 and TRBJ2-3; D may be TRBD1 (6 bases). The CDR3 totals 13 residues. Germline loops: CDR1 GTSNPN, CDR2 SVGIG (reference sequence). The V end was cut by 7 bases, the J end by 1 base, with 12 bases between. Written as DNA, the CDR3 is TGTGCCTCGGACAGAAGAGGCACAGATACGCAGTATTTT. It specifies CASDRRGTDTQYF.

The chain has TRBV19 and TRBJ1-1, with no clear D. The CDR3 is made up of 14 amino acids. The V and J ends lost 6 bases and 0 bases respectively, with 11 bases between them. The germline CDR1 and CDR2 sequences are LNHDA and SQIVND (reference sequence). In DNA, the CDR3 is TGTGCCAGTAGCCGGGTTGGAATGAACACTGAAGCTTTCTTT. Its translation: CASSRVGMNTEAFF.

The rearrangement links TRBV6-1 to TRBJ1-2; TRBD1 aligns across 7 bases. The germline V gene has CDR1 MNHNS and CDR2 SASEGT. This CDR3 region has 13 residues. V lost 1 base and J lost 9; bases outside the gene matches: 5. CDR3 sequence: CASSEGGGSSYTF. The DNA of the CDR3 is TGTGCCAGCAGTGAAGGAGGGGGCTCTAGCTACACCTTC.

This chain links TRBV5-1 with TRBJ2-7, with D perhaps matching TRBD2 (6 bases). The V end was cut by 4 bases, the J end by 1 base, with 12 bases between. Looked up from germline, CDR1 is SGHRS and CDR2 is YFSETQ. This CDR3 has 14 amino acids. The CDR3 loop is CASSVGLGSYEQYF. The CDR3 DNA sequence: TGCGCCAGCAGCGTGGGACTGGGTTCCTACGAGCAGTACTTC.